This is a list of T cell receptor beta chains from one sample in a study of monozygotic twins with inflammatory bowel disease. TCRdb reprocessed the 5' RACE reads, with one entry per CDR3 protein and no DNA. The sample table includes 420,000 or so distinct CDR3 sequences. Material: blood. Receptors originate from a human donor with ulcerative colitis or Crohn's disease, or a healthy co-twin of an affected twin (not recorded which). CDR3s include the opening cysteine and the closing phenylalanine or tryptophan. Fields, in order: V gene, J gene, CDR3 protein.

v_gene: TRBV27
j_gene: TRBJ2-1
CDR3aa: CASSLTTGGLLFGYNEQFF

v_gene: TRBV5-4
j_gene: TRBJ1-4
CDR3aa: CASSLVLPGGVEKLFF

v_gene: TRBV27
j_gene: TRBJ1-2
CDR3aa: CASSFYGQDYTF

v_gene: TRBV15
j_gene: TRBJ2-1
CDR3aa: CATSRDQGGGLGDEQFF

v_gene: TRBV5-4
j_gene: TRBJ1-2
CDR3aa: CASSFRLTGWPNYGYTF

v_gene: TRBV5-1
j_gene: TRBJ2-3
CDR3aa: CASRTRGGSTDTQYF

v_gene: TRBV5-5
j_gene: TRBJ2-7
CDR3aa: CASSLTAGFSYEQYF

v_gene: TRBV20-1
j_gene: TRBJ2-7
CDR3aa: CSALSSYEQYF

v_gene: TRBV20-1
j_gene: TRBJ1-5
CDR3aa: CSAPRARSNQPQHF

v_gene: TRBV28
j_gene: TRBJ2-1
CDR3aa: CASSQTSVGSNEQFF

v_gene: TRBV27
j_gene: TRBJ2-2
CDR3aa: CASSLSRLAGGPAGELFF

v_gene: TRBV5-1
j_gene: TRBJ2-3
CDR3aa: CASAELAGGAQEYF

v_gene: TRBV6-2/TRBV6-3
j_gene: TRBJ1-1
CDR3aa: CASSDSKTGNTEAFF

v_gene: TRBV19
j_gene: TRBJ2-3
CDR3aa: CASTIGAGESTDTQYF

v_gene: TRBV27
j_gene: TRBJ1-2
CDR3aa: CASTPRTGGLFSF

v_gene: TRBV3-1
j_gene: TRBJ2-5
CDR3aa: CASSQIRGEMPQYF

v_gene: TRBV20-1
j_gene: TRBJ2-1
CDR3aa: CSARDQGQGLGDEQFF

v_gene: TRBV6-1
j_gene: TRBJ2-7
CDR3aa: CATGAGEDEQYF

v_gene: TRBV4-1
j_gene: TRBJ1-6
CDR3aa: CASSPGGKGTGNSPLHF

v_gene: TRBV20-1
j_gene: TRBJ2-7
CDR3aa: CSAPGQPSYEQYF

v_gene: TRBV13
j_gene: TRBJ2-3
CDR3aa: CASSPEDRGDTQYF

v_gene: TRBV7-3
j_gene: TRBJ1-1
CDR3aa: CASRRGVNTEAFF

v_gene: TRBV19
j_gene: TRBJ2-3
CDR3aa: CASSIDGGSTDTQYF

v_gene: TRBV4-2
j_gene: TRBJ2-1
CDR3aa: CASSPERGSSYNEQFF

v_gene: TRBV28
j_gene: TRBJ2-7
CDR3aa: CASSAGLHYEQYF

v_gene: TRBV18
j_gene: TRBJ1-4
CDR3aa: CASSPGHQNEKLCF